This T cell receptor (beta chain) was captured in a study of T cell responses to AZD1222 COVID-19 vaccine. Study results and caveats: Among those given AZD1222, only 5 to 7 were seropositive at baseline.

Concerning this clone itself: Its matching antigen is unknown.

This CDR3 region has 15 residues. V gave up 1 base and J gave up 0 bases, with 10 bases separating them. From germline, CDR1 is LNHDA and CDR2 SQIVND (reference sequence). Sequenced by immunoSEQ multiplex PCR; TCRdb stores in-frame clones only, minus some. Of some 180,000 clones listed, around 94% were seen once; the top ten hold more than 1.5%. The sequence came from an adult who received the AZD1222 COVID-19 vaccine. V is TRBV19 and J is TRBJ2-7, with D possibly matching TRBD2 (5 bases). This specimen was peripheral blood, taken 28 days after the second AZD1222 dose. The CDR3, as DNA: TGTGCCAGTAGTATAGCAGAGGGTTTCTCCTACGAGCAGTACTTC. It yields the protein CASSIAEGFSYEQYF.